The sequence of this T cell receptor beta chain was determined in a study of human T cells and chemical hapten exposure (dated by TCRdb to 2020 to 2022). In the study overall: Libraries were pooled for sequencing, and per-sample TCR yields varied mainly because of small differences in library volumes within the pool. The study tracked peripheral blood TCR repertoire changes in vivo during primary and secondary sensitization to the hapten diphenylcyclopropenone (DPC) in alopecia patients. For every blood RNA sample, sequencing covered both the TCR alpha and TCR beta chains. The study at large found these results: DPC sensitization did not change the number of TCRs with a frequency above 1 in 1000, and there was no evidence of changes in global repertoire structure. After repeated subsampling, changes were observed in the strength of the expansion versus patch-test correlation and in the threshold at which the correlation became significant.

Trimming takes 4 bases from V and 2 bases from J, and the germline ends sit 17 bases apart. From its cysteine to its phenylalanine, the CDR3 spans 16 amino acids. Only the CDR3 portion is preserved as DNA: 48 bases, with reading frame beginning at the first base. CDR1 SGDLS and CDR2 YYNGEE are derived from the germline V gene. This clonotype showed up many times. It has no known antigen specificity. No much larger clonotype is one base removed from it; base qualities were not supplied. The time point label, read with the paper, signifies: healthy volunteer bleed at 2 weeks. Unfractionated whole blood was collected in Tempus Blood RNA tubes, and total RNA was extracted from that blood. About 5 healthy volunteers served as TCR sequencing controls and were bled at day 0, 2 weeks and 6 weeks. Library preparation used RACE. Sequencing took place on a NextSeq 500. During library preparation, unique molecular identifiers were attached to individual cDNA molecules so that TCRs could be counted quantitatively and reproducibly. For the original study's pipeline: A median of roughly 100,000 TCRs per sample was observed, with a range of about 20,000 to 690,600. The Decombinator software suite was used to annotate the V, J and CDR3 of the TCR reads. To make PS versus PT1 abundance plots, every sample was subsampled to the same number of TCRs (28,000). TCRs were defined as expanded if absent before sensitization and observed at least eight times at the 2-week time point. TCRdb itself trimmed the public reads at Q25 with fastp, ran MiXCR and retained productive beta chains. Every entry covers one CDR3 protein and lists the most common genes and DNA from its rows. TCRdb assigned the V and J calls; the authors' analysis was not used. This sample is represented by tens of thousands of distinct CDR3 sequences; about 7.7% of them were singletons. Of the sample, 9.9% falls within the top ten clones.

The rearranged segments are TRBV9 and TRBJ2-3; D gene: possibly TRBD2, on 6 matching bases. The receptor was derived from a human donor in good health. Some clones in this sample may be carry-over from other donors' samples. Sequences were obtained from whole blood. The nucleotide sequence is TGTGCCAGCAGCCCCCGTGGTAGCGGAAACACAGATACGCAGTATTTT. It specifies CASSPRGSGNTDTQYF.